This T cell receptor (beta chain) originates from a study of T-cell memory formation after mild COVID-19. TCRdb recomputed calls from the 5' RACE reads with MiXCR, one row per CDR3 protein. The table has 270,000 or so distinct CDR3 sequences, approximately 16% seen once. Whole-study results and caveats: The study found contracting CD4+ clones mainly in CM and EM and contracting CD8+ clones in EMRA.

This clonotype was detected a few times. The antigen remains unidentified. V lost 4 bases and J lost 5; bases outside the gene matches: 7. Looked up from germline, CDR1 is SGHRS and CDR2 is YFSETQ. CDR3 length equals 14 residues. V usage is TRBV5-1 and J usage is TRBJ2-5, with TRBD2 matching over 8 bases. The receptor comes from a man aged 18 to 35 who had mild COVID-19 (a few samples of this study predate the infection). Cell type and time point are not known. The source material was PBMCs or a T cell subset sorted from them (not recorded which). The DNA of the CDR3 is TGCGCCAGCAGCGCAAGCGGGAGTCGGGAGACCCAGTACTTC. It is translated as CASSASGSRETQYF.